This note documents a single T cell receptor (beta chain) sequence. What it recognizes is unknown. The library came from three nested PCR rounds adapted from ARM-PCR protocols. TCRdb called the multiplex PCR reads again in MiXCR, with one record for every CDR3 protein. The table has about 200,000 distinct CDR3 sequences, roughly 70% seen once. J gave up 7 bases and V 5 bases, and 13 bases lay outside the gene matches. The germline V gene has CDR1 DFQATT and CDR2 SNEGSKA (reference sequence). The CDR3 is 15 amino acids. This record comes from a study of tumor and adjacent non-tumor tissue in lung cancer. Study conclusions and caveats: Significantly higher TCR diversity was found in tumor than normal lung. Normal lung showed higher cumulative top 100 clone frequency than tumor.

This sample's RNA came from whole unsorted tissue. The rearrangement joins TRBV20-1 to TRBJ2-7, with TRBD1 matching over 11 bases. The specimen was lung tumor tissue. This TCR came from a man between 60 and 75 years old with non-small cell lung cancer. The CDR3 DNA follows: TGCAGTGCTTCCTCCCAACCCGGGACAGGGGGAGAGCAGTACTTC. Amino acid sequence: CSASSQPGTGGEQYF.